This TCR beta chain was retrieved from a study of T cell responses to AZD1222 COVID-19 vaccine. Regarding the study as a whole: Repertoire collection took place solely once the T cell response had peaked.

Profiled with immunoSEQ multiplex PCR; TCRdb holds only in-frame clones, not every one. The sample shows roughly 28,000 clones, about nine tenths of them seen only once. As regards this clone: Its antigen is unknown.

Germline CDR1 and CDR2: MNHEY and SVGEGT. The CDR3 runs 14 residues. V lost 4 bases and J 2 bases, leaving 11 bases between the germline ends. The sequencing used peripheral blood, collected on day 0 of AZD1222 vaccination. J is TRBJ1-2 and V is TRBV6-2 or TRBV6-3; D gene ambiguous. The TCR sequence derives from an adult in good health. Written as DNA, the CDR3 is TGTGCCAGCAGTTCGTTCAGGAACAACTATGGCTACACCTTC. Residues: CASSSFRNNYGYTF.